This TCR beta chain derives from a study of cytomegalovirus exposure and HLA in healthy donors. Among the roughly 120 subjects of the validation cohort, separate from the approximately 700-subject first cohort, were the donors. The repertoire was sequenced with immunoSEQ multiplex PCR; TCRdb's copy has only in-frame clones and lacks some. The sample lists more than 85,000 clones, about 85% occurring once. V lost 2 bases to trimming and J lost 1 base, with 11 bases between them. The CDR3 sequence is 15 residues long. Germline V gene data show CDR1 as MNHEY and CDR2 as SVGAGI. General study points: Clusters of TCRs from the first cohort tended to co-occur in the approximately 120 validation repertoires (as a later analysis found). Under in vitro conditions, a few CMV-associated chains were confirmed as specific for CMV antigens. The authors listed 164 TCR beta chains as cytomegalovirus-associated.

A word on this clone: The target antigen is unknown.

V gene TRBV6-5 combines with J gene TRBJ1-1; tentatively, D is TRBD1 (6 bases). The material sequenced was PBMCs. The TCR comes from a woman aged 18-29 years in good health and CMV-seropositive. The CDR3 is CASSYGGGRNTEAFF. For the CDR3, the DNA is TGTGCCAGCAGTTACGGCGGGGGCAGGAACACTGAAGCTTTCTTT.